The clone carrying this T cell receptor beta chain was seen a few times. Its target is not known. This sample stems from a study of blood T cells in healthy people across ages. Findings of the study overall: A strong correlation was found between TCR beta diversity and the percentage of naive T cells.

Germline lookup yields CDR1 SGDLS and CDR2 YYNGEE. CDR3 length: 13 amino acids. The use of a sample-barcoded 5' primer and a J-beta primer mix characterized a second PCR of roughly 6 to 11 cycles. TCRdb reprocessed the 5' RACE reads via MiXCR and lists one record per CDR3 protein. The data contain approximately 780,000 distinct CDR3 sequences, roughly 26% of them singletons. Another study also made use of these data, one on T cells of mothers and their children. From that study: The sample comes from several healthy Caucasian donors: mothers and children. The authors detected no persistent microchimeric T cell clones.

The receptor was isolated from a boy between 10 and 17 years old in good health. The chain carries TRBV9 and TRBJ2-5; no definite D call. Judging by the DNA end, TRBJ2-7 fits better; the J call may be wrong. The sample consisted of blood. The CDR3 reads CASSPLDFTEQYF. Here the CDR3 DNA reads TGTGCCAGCAGCCCCTTAGACTTTACCGAGCAGTACTTC.